This T cell receptor beta chain was sequenced in a study of identifying expanded T cells in peripheral blood. Regarding the study as a whole: Roughly 2-week clone count variance significantly increased as total template count grew. Roughly 1.2 clones differed between technical replicates, versus around 16 and 19 over time.

Measured with immunoSEQ multiplex PCR; TCRdb has only the in-frame clones, and not every one. This table holds approximately 90,000 clones, about nine tenths found once. No infections or other immune events were documented during collection. As for this clone: Its antigen remains unknown.

Trimming left V 5 bases short and J 1 base short, with 12 bases between. CDR3 size: 15 residues. Germline CDR1 reads MNHEY; CDR2 reads SVGAGI. The source material was blood. This chain links TRBV6-5 with TRBJ1-5; possibly TRBD1 for D (6 bases). The TCR was taken from a person aged 18-70 years in good health. The CDR3 here is CASSPQGWSNQPQHF. Here the CDR3 DNA reads TGTGCCAGCAGTCCCCAGGGGTGGAGCAATCAGCCCCAGCATTTT.